This TCR beta chain comes out of a study of shared clonotypes between healthy human individuals. In the study overall: CD8 memory received one plate per donor, CD8 naive two, CD4 memory three and CD4 naive three. Notes on the study in general: Relative to memory subsets, naive subsets generally showed larger estimated richness. Non-shared clonotypes displayed generation probabilities falling below those of clonotypes present in all four donors. The naive CD4 repertoires of several donors were compared, and around 5.1% of clonotypes were shared.

The CDR3 consists of 17 residues. CDR1 and CDR2 (germline): LNHDA, SQIVND (reference sequence). Trimming took off 2 bases at V and 3 bases at J, with 17 bases between the two ends. As regards this clone: Antigen: not known.

The assay was immunoSEQ multiplex PCR, and TCRdb's table has in-frame clones only and misses some. The sample holds 500,000 to 700,000 clones, 90% to 95% seen once. Terminally differentiated effector memory CD45RA+ cells were left out of the naive CD8 fraction, which was CD45RO-negative and positively selected for CCR7. Sequencing used naive CD8+ T cells sorted from blood. This clonotype originated in a young woman in good health. The V gene is TRBV19, the J gene TRBJ2-1, with a possible D match to TRBD2 (6 bases). In DNA form, the CDR3 reads TGTGCCAGTAGTATAATCGGGAGAGATGGTATCTACAATGAGCAGTTCTTC. Its protein product is CASSIIGRDGIYNEQFF.